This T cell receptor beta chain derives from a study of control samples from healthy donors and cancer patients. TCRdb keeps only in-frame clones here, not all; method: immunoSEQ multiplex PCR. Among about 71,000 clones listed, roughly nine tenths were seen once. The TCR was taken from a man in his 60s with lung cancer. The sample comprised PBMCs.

CDR3 nucleotides: TGTGCCAGCAGCGTAACTGGCGGCATGAACACTGAAGCTTTCTTT. It is translated as CASSVTGGMNTEAFF. The chain links TRBV9 to TRBJ1-1; D unclear. The V gene's germline CDR1 is SGDLS and CDR2 YYNGEE. V dropped 1 base and J dropped 0 bases, with 10 bases sitting between them. The CDR3 has 15 residues.